These T cell receptor beta chains were read from a single sample in a study of shared clonotypes between healthy human individuals. Measured with immunoSEQ multiplex PCR; TCRdb has only the in-frame clones, and not every one. The sample includes 470,000 or so clones, approximately 80% of them seen just once. The sample comprised PBMCs. The source is a woman between 35 and 50 years old in good health. Some clones in this sample may be carry-over from other donors' samples. Both conserved end residues are part of each CDR3. The D gene is left open where the match is weak. The size of a clone is reported for some rows only, either as once, few or many, or as a class for expanded clones.

d_gene,v_gene,j_gene,abundance,CDR3nt,CDR3aa
TRBD2,TRBV5-4,TRBJ2-3,-,TGTGCCAGCAGCGAAAGAACTAGCGGGAGATCGGATACGCAGTATTTT,CASSERTSGRSDTQYF
-,TRBV21-1,TRBJ2-7,-,-,CASSKVLVGQGAYEQYF
-,TRBV11-2,TRBJ1-1,-,TGTGCCAGCAGCTTAGGTTGGGCCACTGAAGCTTTCTTT,CASSLGWATEAFF
TRBD2,TRBV7-9,TRBJ2-7,-,TGTGCCAGCAGCAGCCAGTGGACTAGCGGGAGAGGGCAGTACTTC,CASSSQWTSGRGQYF
TRBD1,TRBV10-3,TRBJ2-5,-,TGTGCCATCAGACCGGGACAGGGTGAGGAGACCCAGTACTTC,CAIRPGQGEETQYF
-,TRBV5-4,TRBJ2-7,-,TGTGCCAGCAGCAGTACCAGGGGCTCCTACGAGCAGTACTTC,CASSSTRGSYEQYF
TRBD1,TRBV2,TRBJ2-2,-,TGTGCCACCCGGGACAGGGGGAACACCGGGGAGCTGTTTTTT,CATRDRGNTGELFF
TRBD1,TRBV2,TRBJ1-5,-,TGTGCCAGCAGTCAGACGGGACAGTTCAATCAGCCCCAGCATTTT,CASSQTGQFNQPQHF
TRBD2,TRBV5-1,TRBJ2-3,-,TGCGCCAGCAGCTATAGCGGGATGGGCGCAGATACGCAGTATTTT,CASSYSGMGADTQYF
-,TRBV7-2,TRBJ2-5,-,TGTGCCAGCAGCTTAGGGGATCACGGACCCGGGGAGACCCAGTACTTC,CASSLGDHGPGETQYF
-,TRBV29-1,TRBJ1-2,once,TGCAGCGTTGTTGGACTATCTAACTATGGCTACACCTTC,CSVVGLSNYGYTF
TRBD2,TRBV5-4,TRBJ2-1,-,TGTGCCAGCAGCTTGCGACTAGCGGGAGGGTCAGGGATTGAGCAGTTCTTC,CASSLRLAGGSGIEQFF
TRBD1,TRBV28,TRBJ1-2,few,TGTGCCAGCAGTTTGCCCTGGGGACAGGGGGCAAGTGGCTACACCTTC,CASSLPWGQGASGYTF
-,TRBV4-1,TRBJ1-1,few,TGCGCCAGCAGCCTCGGGGGGAACACTGAAGCTTTCTTT,CASSLGGNTEAFF